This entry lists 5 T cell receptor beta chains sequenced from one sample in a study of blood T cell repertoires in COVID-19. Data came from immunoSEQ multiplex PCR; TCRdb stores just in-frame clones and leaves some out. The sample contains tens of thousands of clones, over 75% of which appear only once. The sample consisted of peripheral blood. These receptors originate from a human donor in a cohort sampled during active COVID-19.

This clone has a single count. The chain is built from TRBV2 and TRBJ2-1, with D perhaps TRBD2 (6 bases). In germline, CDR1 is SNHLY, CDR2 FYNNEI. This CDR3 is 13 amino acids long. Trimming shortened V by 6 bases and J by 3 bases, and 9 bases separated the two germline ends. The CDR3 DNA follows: TGTGCCAGCAGGGAGGGGTACTACAATGAGCAGTTCTTC. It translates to CASREGYYNEQFF. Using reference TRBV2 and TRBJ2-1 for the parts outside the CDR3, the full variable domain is EPEVTQTPSHQVTQMGQEVILRCVPISNHLYFYWYRQILGQKVEFLVSFYNNEISEKSEIFDDQFSVERPDGSNFTLKIRSTKLEDSAMYFCASREGYYNEQFFGPGTRLTVL.

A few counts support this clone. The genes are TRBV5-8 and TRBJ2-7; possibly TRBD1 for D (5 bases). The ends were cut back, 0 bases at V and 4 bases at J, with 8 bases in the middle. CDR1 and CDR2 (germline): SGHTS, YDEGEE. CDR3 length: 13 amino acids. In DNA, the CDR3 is TGTGCCAGCAGCTTGGGACAGATATACGAGCAGTACTTC. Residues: CASSLGQIYEQYF.

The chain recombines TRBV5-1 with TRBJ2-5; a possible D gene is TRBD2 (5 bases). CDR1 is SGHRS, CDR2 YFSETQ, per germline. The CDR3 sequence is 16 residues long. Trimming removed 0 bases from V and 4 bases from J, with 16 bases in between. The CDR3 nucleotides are TGCGCCAGCAGCTTGGGGTTCTCCGGGGTCCGAGAGACCCAGTACTTC. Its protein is CASSLGFSGVRETQYF.

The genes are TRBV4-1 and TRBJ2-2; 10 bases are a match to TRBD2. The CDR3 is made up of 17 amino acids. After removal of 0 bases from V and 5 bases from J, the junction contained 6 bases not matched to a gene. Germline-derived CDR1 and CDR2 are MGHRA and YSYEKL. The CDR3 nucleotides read TGCGCCAGCAGCCAAGAATGGCGGACTAGCGGTACCGGGGAGCTGTTTTTT. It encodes CASSQEWRTSGTGELFF.

Written as DNA, the CDR3 is TGTGCCAGCAGCGCCGGGACAGCCGCTCCCTATGGCTACACCTTC. Protein product: CASSAGTAAPYGYTF. This sequence joins TRBV9 and TRBJ1-2; 7 nucleotides align to TRBD1. Germline V gene data show CDR1 as SGDLS and CDR2 as YYNGEE. Germline trimming cut 3 bases from V and 4 bases from J; bases unmatched to any gene: 9. The CDR3 extends over 15 amino acids.